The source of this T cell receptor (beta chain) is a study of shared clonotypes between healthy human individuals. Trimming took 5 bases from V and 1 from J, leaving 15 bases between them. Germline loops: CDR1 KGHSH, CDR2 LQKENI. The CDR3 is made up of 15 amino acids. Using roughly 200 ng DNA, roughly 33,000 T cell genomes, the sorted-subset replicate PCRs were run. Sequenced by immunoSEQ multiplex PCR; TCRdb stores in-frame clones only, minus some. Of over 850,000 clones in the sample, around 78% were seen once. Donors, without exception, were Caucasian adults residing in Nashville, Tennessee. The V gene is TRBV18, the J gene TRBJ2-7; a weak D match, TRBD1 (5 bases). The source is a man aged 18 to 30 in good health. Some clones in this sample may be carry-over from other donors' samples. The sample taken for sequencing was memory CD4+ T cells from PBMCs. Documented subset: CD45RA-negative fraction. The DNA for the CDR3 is TGTGCCAGCTCAGACCGACAGATCGGATCCTACGAGCAGTACTTC. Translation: CASSDRQIGSYEQYF.